The clone carrying this T cell receptor (beta chain) was recorded many times. It was with previously described methods and listed TCR primers that bulk TCR libraries were made. From the PCR reads, TCRdb called clonotypes with MiXCR, one entry per CDR3 protein. The sample comprises some 650,000 distinct CDR3 sequences, roughly 21% of which are singletons, and 0.85% rests with the top ten. The data were taken from a study of molecular identifiers for immune sequencing clone quantification. Across the whole study: Sequencing covered four of five parts into which replicate RNA from about 20,000 or 100,000 naive CD8 cells was split.

V was trimmed by 6 bases and J by 2 bases, leaving 11 bases between them. CDR1 is SNHLY and CDR2 is FYNNEI in the germline V gene. There are 13 residues in the CDR3. Based on a CD8+CD4-CCR7+CD45RA+ profile, naive CD8 T cells were sorted. The chain uses TRBV2 and TRBJ2-7; perhaps TRBD2 as D (7 bases). This clonotype was sampled from a human donor in good health. Some libraries in this study had Jurkat cell RNA spiked in. Sequencing was carried out using naive CD8+ T cells from blood, with Jurkat cell RNA spiked in. Regarding subset: FACS-sorted CD8+CD4-CCR7+CD45RA+ naive T cells. CDR3 residues: CASRAGHPYEQYF. Written as DNA, the CDR3 is TGTGCCAGCAGAGCGGGACACCCCTACGAGCAGTACTTC.